The 25 T cell receptor beta chains below were found in one sample sequenced in a study of tumor-infiltrating lymphocytes in primary liver carcinoma. Total RNA (approximately 500 ng) served as template for TCR beta cDNA synthesis primed by a constant-region primer. Slightly modified ARM-PCR, run as three nested multiplex PCR rounds, produced the TCR beta libraries. Use of TRBV1-TRBV30 forward primers with a C-beta reverse primer characterized the first two PCR rounds, which lasted around 10 cycles each. From the multiplex PCR reads, TCRdb called clonotypes with MiXCR, one entry per CDR3 protein. The sample shows 100,000 or so distinct CDR3 sequences, around 84% of them seen only once. Co-extraction of RNA and DNA was performed on about 20-32 mg of unsorted bulk tissue. The sequenced sample consisted of liver tumor tissue from sampling region 3. Subset in this sample: tumor region T3, left-lateral pole. The receptors stem from a man aged 40-49 years with primary liver carcinoma and hepatitis B virus infection.

As to this clonotype: The junction departs from germline at one end; a sequencing error may be responsible. The rearrangement joins TRBV5-6 to TRBJ1-2; TRBD1 matches at 7 bases. There are 14 residues in the CDR3. Germline assignment: CDR1 SGHDT and CDR2 YYEEEE. In nucleotides, the CDR3 is TGTGCCAGCAATCGGAACAGGGGCGACTATGGCTGCATCTTC. Amino acids: CASNRNRGDYGCIF.

This clonotype has only a few counts. This may arise from a read error, as a much more abundant clone is one base away. For the CDR3, the DNA is TGTGCCACCAGTGGCGGGGTAATGCAGTACTTC. Protein sequence: CATSGGVMQYF. This rearrangement joins TRBV24-1 to TRBJ2-7; possibly TRBD2 for D (6 bases). The CDR3 sequence is 11 residues long. The germline CDR1 and CDR2 sequences are KGHDR and SFDVKD. The V end was cut by 5 bases, the J end by 9 bases, with 10 bases between.

To note about this clonotype: A read error may account for a junction end that differs from germline. The chain combines TRBV4-2 with TRBJ2-1; TRBD2 might be the D (6 bases). The CDR3 runs 16 residues. Germline V lookup: CDR1 LGHNA, CDR2 YNFKEQ. The CDR3 sequence: CVSSQDGGGANGEQFF. The DNA of the CDR3 is TGTGTCAGCAGCCAAGATGGTGGCGGGGCAAATGGGGAGCAGTTCTTC.

Regarding this clonotype: One end of the junction fails to match germline, which may point to a read error. The chain has TRBV11-2 and TRBJ2-7; D unresolved. The length of the CDR3 is 14 residues. Per the germline V gene, CDR1 is SGHAT and CDR2 is FQNNGV. This chain's CDR3 is CASTRVSSIYEQYF. The CDR3, as DNA: TGTGCTAGCACCCGTGTGAGTTCCATCTACGAGCAGTACTTC.

Remarks on this clonotype: A much larger clone differs by one base, so this may be a read error. V is TRBV28 and J is TRBJ2-1, with unresolved D. Germline V lookup: CDR1 MDHEN, CDR2 SYDVKM. V was pared by 5 bases and J by 16 bases, with 21 bases between. The CDR3 is 13 amino acids. CDR3 in amino acids: CASSPVRTPRHFF. The CDR3 DNA sequence: TGTGCCAGCAGTCCCGTAAGGACCCCGAGGCACTTCTTC.

On this clonotype: An end of the junction does not agree with germline; a read error may underlie this. This chain connects TRBV19 to TRBJ2-1; a weak D match, TRBD1 (6 bases). CDR1 is LNHDA and CDR2 is SQIVND in the germline V gene (reference sequence). CDR3 length: 13 amino acids. CDR3 loop: CGSSWGPVYEQFF. CDR3 DNA sequence: TGCGGCAGTAGTTGGGGGCCGGTCTATGAGCAGTTCTTT.

As to this clonotype: A junction end diverges from the germline sequence, so it may reflect a read error. V usage is TRBV11-1 and J usage is TRBJ2-3; D remains unclear. Germline-derived CDR1 and CDR2 are SGHAT and FQDESV (reference sequence). The CDR3 is made up of 19 amino acids. The CDR3 spells CASGSWGSSVGARTDTQYF. CDR3 DNA: TGTGCCAGCGGCTCTTGGGGAAGCTCTGTTGGAGCCCGCACAGATACGCAGTACTTT.

In this sample, this clonotype turned up a few times. A clone one base away is much larger, so this may be a read error. This chain uses TRBV28 with TRBJ2-2; 10 positions agree with TRBD1. CDR3 length: 17 residues. Germline-derived CDR1 and CDR2 are MDHEN and SYDVKM. Trimming took 6 bases from V and 1 from J; bases not matched to a gene: 8. The CDR3 is CASRGGQGYWNTGELFF. The CDR3 nucleotides are TGTGCCAGCAGAGGGGGACAGGGGTATTGGAACACCGGGGAGCTGTTTTTT.

The chain employs TRBV5-6 and TRBJ2-6, with 8 positions matching TRBD1. The CDR3 totals 18 residues. Per the germline V gene, CDR1 is SGHDT and CDR2 is YYEEEE. CDR3 residues: CNSSLARTGKAGANVLTF. In DNA, the CDR3 is TGTAACAGCAGCTTGGCCCGGACAGGGAAGGCTGGGGCCAACGTCCTGACTTTC.

This chain connects TRBV11-2 to TRBJ2-1; TRBD2 matches 15 bases. CDR1 is SGHAT, CDR2 FQNNGV, per germline. Trimming removed 11 bases from V and 10 bases from J; junction bases left unmatched: 6. The CDR3 loop spans 13 amino acids. This CDR3 reads CALSGTSGREQFF. DNA of the CDR3: TGTGCCCTCTCCGGGACTAGCGGGAGGGAGCAGTTCTTC.

Concerning this clonotype: An end of the junction differs from the germline gene, which may be a read error. V usage is TRBV29-1 and J usage is TRBJ2-6, with D tentatively TRBD1 (5 bases). There are 13 residues in the CDR3. Per germline, CDR1 SQVTM and CDR2 ANQGSEA. CDR3 DNA: TGCAGCGCTGCAGGGTCTGGGGTCAACGTCCTGACTTTC. Translation gives CSAAGSGVNVLTF.

As concerns this clonotype: Relative to the germline gene, one junction end is altered; a read error may explain this. The gene calls are TRBV29-1 and TRBJ1-2; D might be TRBD1 (5 bases). CDR1 is SQVTM and CDR2 is ANQGSEA in the germline V gene. CDR3 length: 10 amino acids. This CDR3 is CSVDGDAYTF. The CDR3 DNA follows: TGCAGCGTTGACGGGGACGCCTACACATTC. The full variable domain, rest sourced from reference TRBV29-1 and TRBJ1-2, is SAVISQKPSRDICQRGTSLTIQCQVDSQVTMMFWYRQQPGQSLTLIATANQGSEATYESGFVIDKFPISRPNLTFSTLTVSNMSPEDSSIYLCSVDGDAYTFGSGTRLTVV.

This clonotype was recorded once. This CDR3 is missing its conserved last phenylalanine or tryptophan, likely due to a read error. This chain joins TRBV6-6 and TRBJ2-2, with 11 bases fitting TRBD1. Germline-derived CDR1 and CDR2 are MNHNY and SVGAGI (reference sequence). This CDR3 contains 16 residues. CDR3 coding DNA: TGTGCAAGCAGTTTGCCGGGACAGGGGGGAACCGGGGAGCTGTTTTCT. Translated, it gives CASSLPGQGGTGELFS.

The V gene is TRBV12-3 or TRBV12-4, the J gene TRBJ2-5; the match to TRBD2 covers 7 bases. The CDR3 contains 13 residues. In nucleotides, the CDR3 is TGTGCTGGAAGCCGAAGCGGGACAGAGACCCAGTACTTC. It specifies CAGSRSGTETQYF.

A word on this clonotype: It is likely a read error, because the conserved phenylalanine at the end of the CDR3 is missing. The chain links TRBV14 to TRBJ1-6; the D gene is possibly TRBD1 (6 bases). CDR1 is SGHDN and CDR2 is FVKESK in the germline V gene. The CDR3 sequence is 14 residues long. The CDR3 spells CASSHSGEISPLHI. The CDR3 DNA follows: TGTGCGAGCAGCCACTCAGGGGAAATTTCACCCCTCCACATT.

About this clonotype itself: A junction boundary mismatches the germline segment, possibly from a read error. The rearrangement links TRBV2 to TRBJ2-2, with TRBD1 as a possible D gene (6 bases). Germline CDR1 SNHLY, CDR2 FYNNEI. The CDR3 is made up of 15 amino acids. Here the CDR3 DNA reads TGTGACAGCAGGGTACAGGGAGCGAACACCAGGGAGCTGTTTTTT. Protein: CDSRVQGANTRELFF.

Comment on this clonotype: Sequence at one end of the junction differs from germline and may be a read error. The J gene is TRBJ1-1, the V gene TRBV4-1; TRBD1 might be the D (5 bases). The CDR3 is made up of 14 amino acids. Germline V gene lookup returns CDR1 MGHRA and CDR2 YSYEKL. Written as DNA, the CDR3 is TGTGCCAGCAGCCGGGGGGTGACTAACACTGAAGCTTTCTTT. Protein sequence: CASSRGVTNTEAFF.

A remark on this clonotype: Lacking the conserved final phenylalanine or tryptophan, this CDR3 likely reflects a read error. V and J are TRBV11-2 and TRBJ2-6, with D perhaps being TRBD1 or TRBD2 (5 bases each). The CDR3 spans 15 residues. Germline V gene data show CDR1 as SGHAT and CDR2 as FQNNGV. CDR3 amino acids: CATQRPRSGASVLTL. As DNA, the CDR3 is TGCGCCACCCAGCGGCCGCGCTCCGGGGCCAGCGTCCTGACTCTC.

In regard to this clonotype: One end of the junction is discordant with germline, which a read error may explain. The rearrangement uses TRBV10-3 and TRBJ1-6; perhaps TRBD1 as D (5 bases). The germline CDR1 and CDR2 sequences are ENHRY and SYGVKD. This CDR3 is built from 18 residues. The CDR3 region has the DNA TGCGCCATCGGTGGGGCGAGCGGAGGCACGTCTAATAATTCACCCCTCCACTTT. Translating it yields CAIGGASGGTSNNSPLHF.

With respect to this clonotype: The junction and the germline gene differ at one end; a read error may be behind it. This chain connects TRBV4-1 to TRBJ2-2; D is ambiguous. This CDR3 contains 17 residues. Germline V gives CDR1 MGHRA, CDR2 YSYEKL. CDR3 in amino acids: CTSSQDPKPRAIGELFF. Here the CDR3 DNA reads TGCACCAGCAGCCAAGACCCTAAGCCGAGAGCGATCGGGGAGCTGTTTTTT.

The V gene is TRBV4-1, the J gene TRBJ2-1, with 8 positions matching TRBD1. Trimming at V came to 1 base and at J to 9 bases, leaving 14 bases not matched to a gene. The CDR3 is 17 amino acids. Germline assignment: CDR1 MGHRA and CDR2 YSYEKL. The DNA of the CDR3 is TGCGCCAGCAGCCAAGTAGGGACAGGTGGTGGGGTATCTGAGCAGTTCTTC. It is translated as CASSQVGTGGGVSEQFF.

The chain recombines TRBV25-1 with TRBJ1-5; possible D gene TRBD1, 6 bases. Germline CDR1 MGHDK, CDR2 SYGVNS. The CDR3 has 16 amino acids. V was clipped by 8 bases and J by 1 base, with 18 bases between them. CDR3 in DNA: TGTGCCAGCGATGCTGGGGGCCTAGGGAGCAATCAGCCCCAGCATTTT. Translating it yields CASDAGGLGSNQPQHF.

In its sample, this clonotype was seen a few times. Without the conserved terminal phenylalanine or tryptophan, this CDR3 likely stems from a read error. The chain couples TRBV29-1 to TRBJ2-1; perhaps TRBD2 as D (6 bases). This CDR3 is built from 14 residues. V shed 5 bases and J shed 7 bases, with 18 bases lying between them. Germline-derived CDR1 and CDR2 are SQVTM and ANQGSEA. This CDR3 is CSVCAGTALNEQFL. CDR3 nucleotide sequence: TGCAGCGTTTGTGCGGGGACCGCACTAAATGAGCAGTTCCTC.

A word on this clonotype: A much bigger clone sits one base away, suggesting this may be a read error. This chain uses TRBV29-1 with TRBJ2-1; 8 nucleotides align to TRBD2. In germline, CDR1 is SQVTM, CDR2 ANQGSEA. The CDR3 has 14 residues. The CDR3: CCHRTSGDCNEQFF. The CDR3 coding sequence is TGCTGTCACCGTACTAGCGGAGACTGCAATGAGCAGTTCTTC.

The count of this clonotype is one. Germline is not matched at one junction end, which may reflect a read error. The chain is built from TRBV11-3 and TRBJ1-5; tentatively, D is TRBD1 (5 bases). This CDR3 comprises 15 residues. In germline, CDR1 is SGHNT, CDR2 YENEEA. This CDR3 is CASNLNLGVAQSQHF. CDR3 DNA: TGTGCCAGCAACTTAAATCTGGGGGTGGCTCAGTCCCAGCATTTT. The full variable domain, completed using reference TRBV11-3 and TRBJ1-5, is EAGVVQSPRYKIIEKKQPVAFWCNPISGHNTLYWYLQNLGQGPELLIRYENEEAVDDSQLPKDRFSAERLKGVDSTLKIQPAELGDSAVYLCASNLNLGVAQSQHFGDGTRLSIL.